This T cell receptor beta chain is from a study of T cells in localized non-small cell lung cancer. General study findings and limits: It was uninvolved adjacent lung that showed the highest T cell clonality, exceeding tumor. Heterogeneity is still possible, as just one tumor region was sequenced. Paired adjacent lung recovered a median around 60 of the top 100 tumor clones. Higher blood T cell density went with longer overall survival.

The CDR3 has 14 amino acids. The germline V gene encodes CDR1 SGHTA and CDR2 FQGNSA. The protocol was immunoSEQ multiplex PCR, while the TCRdb copy is restricted to in-frame clones and leaves out a portion. The sample carries more than 20,000 clones, over 80% recorded once. This clone is a singleton in its sample. Antigen: not known. A read error may produce the germline difference seen at one junction end. This receptor was taken from a man aged 35 to 69 with stage II squamous cell lung carcinoma. The chain uses TRBV7-2 and TRBJ2-7, with 7 bases identical to TRBD1. The sequenced sample was PBMCs, obtained before any cancer treatment. CDR3 residues: CASSPGQYPNYPHF. The CDR3 coding sequence is TGTGCCAGCAGCCCGGGACAGTATCCCAACTACCCCCACTTC.